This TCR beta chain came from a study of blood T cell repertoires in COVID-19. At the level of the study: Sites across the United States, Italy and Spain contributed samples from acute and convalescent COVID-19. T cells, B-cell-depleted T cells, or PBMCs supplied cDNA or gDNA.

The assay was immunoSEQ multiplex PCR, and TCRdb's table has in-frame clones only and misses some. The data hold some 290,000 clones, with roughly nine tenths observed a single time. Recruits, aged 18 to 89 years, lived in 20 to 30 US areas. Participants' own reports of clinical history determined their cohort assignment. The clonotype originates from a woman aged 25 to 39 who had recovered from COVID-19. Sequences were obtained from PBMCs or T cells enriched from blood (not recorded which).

CDR3 DNA: TGTGCCAGCAGCTATTCGTCCGCCCTAGACTATAACCTCAATGAGCAGTTCTTC. As protein: CASSYSSALDYNLNEQFF. The rearrangement uses TRBV14 and TRBJ2-1; D possibly corresponds to TRBD2 (5 bases). V was cut by 5 bases and J by 6 bases, with 26 bases left in between. The CDR3 has 18 residues. Germline CDR1 reads SGHDN; CDR2 reads FVKESK. The variable domain in full, with the rest retrieved from reference TRBV14 and TRBJ2-1, is EAGVTQFPSHSVIEKGQTVTLRCDPISGHDNLYWYRRVMGKEIKFLLHFVKESKQDESGMPNNRFLAERTGGTYSTLKVQPAELEDSGVYFCASSYSSALDYNLNEQFFGPGTRLTVL.